This TCR beta chain comes out of a study of shared clonotypes between healthy human individuals. All donors qualified as healthy HIV-negative adults and had experienced no recent acute infections or vaccinations. The CDR3 is made up of 16 amino acids. V was trimmed by 5 bases and J by 9 bases, leaving 23 bases between them. CDR1 and CDR2 from the germline V gene are SNHLY and FYNNEI. The data were produced by immunoSEQ multiplex PCR, yet TCRdb's version contains in-frame clones alone and is incomplete. The sample consists of some 2,500,000 clones, over 85% of them appearing once. The receptor was isolated from a man younger than 35 in good health. Some clones in this sample may be carry-over from other donors' samples. The specimen was naive CD4+ T cells from PBMCs. The sample's subset: CD45RA+ positively selected. The chain recombines TRBV2 with TRBJ2-1; possible D gene TRBD2, 10 bases. The CDR3 nucleotides read TGTGCCAGCAGTCCGGGACAGGGTTTAGCGGGGGGTGAGCAGTTCTTC. Encoded protein: CASSPGQGLAGGEQFF.